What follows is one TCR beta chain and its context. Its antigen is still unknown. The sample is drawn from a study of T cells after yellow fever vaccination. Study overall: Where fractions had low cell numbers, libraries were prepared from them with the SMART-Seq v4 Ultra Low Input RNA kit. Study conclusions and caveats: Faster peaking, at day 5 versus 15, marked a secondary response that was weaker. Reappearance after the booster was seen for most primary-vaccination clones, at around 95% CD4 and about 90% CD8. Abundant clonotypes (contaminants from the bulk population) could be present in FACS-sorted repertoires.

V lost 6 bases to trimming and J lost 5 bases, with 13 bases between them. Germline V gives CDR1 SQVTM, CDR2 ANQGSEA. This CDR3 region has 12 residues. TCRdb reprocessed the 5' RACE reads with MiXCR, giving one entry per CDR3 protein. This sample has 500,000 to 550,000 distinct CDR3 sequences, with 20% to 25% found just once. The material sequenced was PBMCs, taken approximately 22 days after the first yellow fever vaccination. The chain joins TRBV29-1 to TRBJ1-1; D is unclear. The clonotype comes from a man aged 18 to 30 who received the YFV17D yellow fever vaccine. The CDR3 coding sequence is TGCAGCGTGCAGGATACGGAAACTGAAGCTTTCTTT. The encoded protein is CSVQDTETEAFF.